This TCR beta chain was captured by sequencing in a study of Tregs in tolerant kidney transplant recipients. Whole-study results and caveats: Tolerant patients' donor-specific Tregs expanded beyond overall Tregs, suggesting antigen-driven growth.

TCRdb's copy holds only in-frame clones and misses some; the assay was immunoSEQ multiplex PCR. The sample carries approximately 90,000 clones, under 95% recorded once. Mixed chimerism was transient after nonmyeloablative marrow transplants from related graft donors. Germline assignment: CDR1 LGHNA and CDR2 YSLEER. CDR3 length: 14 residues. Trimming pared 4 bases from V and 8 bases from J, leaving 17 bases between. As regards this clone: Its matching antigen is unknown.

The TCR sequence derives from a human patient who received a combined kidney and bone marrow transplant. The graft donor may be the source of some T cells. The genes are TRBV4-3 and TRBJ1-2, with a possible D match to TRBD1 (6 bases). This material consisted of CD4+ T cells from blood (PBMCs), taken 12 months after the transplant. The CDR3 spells CASSLVGGREGYTF. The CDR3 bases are TGCGCCAGCAGCCTTGTCGGGGGGCGAGAGGGCTACACCTTC.